This T cell receptor beta chain was profiled in a study of shared T cell receptors in the human thymus. Data came from immunoSEQ multiplex PCR; TCRdb stores just in-frame clones and leaves some out. The top ten hold around 0.012% of the sample, which has over 450,000 clones, 75% to 85% seen once. CDR3 length equals 15 residues. From germline, CDR1 is SNHLY and CDR2 FYNNEI. The V end was cut by 4 bases, the J end by 0 bases, with 10 bases between. This clone appeared once. The same data also went into a second study, on human thymus T cells. From that report: The people who donated were healthy Finnish babies having corrective surgery for congenital heart defects. In corrective heart surgery, resections were taken, and these provided the thymus tissue. What related research reported was that thymic repertoires overlapped highly among unrelated individuals.

Sequencing input: thymocytes. The TCR comes from a boy under two years old with a congenital heart defect. The rearrangement uses TRBV2 and TRBJ1-5, with unresolved D. The CDR3 DNA reads as TGTGCCAGCAGTGGCGGAGGGTATAGCAATCAGCCCCAGCATTTT. Protein sequence: CASSGGGYSNQPQHF.